This TCR beta chain was documented in a study of T cell repertoires in cytomegalovirus infection. Trimming removed 0 bases from V and 5 bases from J, with 11 bases in between. Per the germline V gene, CDR1 is KGHSH and CDR2 is LQKENI. The CDR3 spans 15 residues. Study-wide findings and caveats: The response measured ex vivo was dominated by TCR beta clonotypes (HLA-C-restricted and CMV-specific). People with CMV and the relevant HLA were identified by cumulative public TCR beta family frequency.

This clonotype was observed a handful of times. No antigen is known for it. TCRdb reprocessed the reads with MiXCR, giving one entry per CDR3 protein. This table has 200,000 to 250,000 distinct CDR3 sequences, about 39% appearing once. Sequences were derived from CD8+ T cells from cultured PBMCs, sampled from culture after CMV antigen stimulation. The chain has TRBV18 and TRBJ2-4; D is ambiguous. This clonotype was sampled from a human donor in good health (CMV status not recorded). Some clones in this sample may be carry-over from other donors' samples. The CDR3 DNA reads as TGTGCCAGCTCACCACCCCTGGATGTGGAAAACATTCAGTACTTC. It is translated as CASSPPLDVENIQYF.